A single sample is the source of the 25 T cell receptor beta chains below, sequenced in a study of chemoradiotherapy in HPV16-positive cancers. Clones were read by immunoSEQ multiplex PCR, and TCRdb kept only the in-frame ones, dropping some. The repertoire holds about 9,000 clones, about 80% seen once, with over 8% in the top ten. This specimen was collected from a patient who underwent chemoradiotherapy. These receptor sequences come from a human donor with HPV-associated anogenital cancer.

The rearrangement joins TRBV28 to TRBJ2-7, with TRBD1 matching 7 bases. V gave up 6 bases and J gave up 3 bases; unmatched junction bases: 14. The CDR3 is made up of 16 amino acids. Per the germline V gene, CDR1 is MDHEN and CDR2 is SYDVKM. The CDR3 spells CASSNPGQITNYEQYF. The CDR3 region has the DNA TGTGCCAGCAGCAACCCGGGACAGATCACAAACTACGAGCAGTACTTC.

Remarks on this clone: The junction shows a germline mismatch at one end, possibly a read error. This chain connects TRBV7-7 to TRBJ2-7; D is undetermined. Germline V gene sequence: CDR1 SSHAT, CDR2 FNYEAQ (reference sequence). The CDR3 runs 13 residues. The CDR3 DNA is TGTGCTAGCAGCTTCGACTCTCACGGCGAGCAGTACTTC. Translating it yields CASSFDSHGEQYF.

This clone has just a few counts. Here the CDR3 reads CASSFSYEQYF. Here the CDR3 DNA reads TGTGCCAGCAGCTTCAGCTACGAGCAGTACTTC. The chain employs TRBV7-9 and TRBJ2-7; unclear D gene. Germline-derived CDR1 and CDR2 are SEHNR and FQNEAQ (reference sequence). CDR3 length: 11 amino acids. V was trimmed by 3 bases and J by 3 bases, leaving 3 bases between them.

The chain uses TRBV29-1 and TRBJ1-1; D is unclear. The V gene lost 7 bases and the J gene lost 2 bases, with 11 bases spanning the gap. In germline, CDR1 is SQVTM, CDR2 ANQGSEA. CDR3 size: 12 residues. CDR3 amino acids: CSALTPNTEAFF. The CDR3 DNA reads TGCAGCGCCCTGACACCCAACACTGAAGCTTTCTTT.

The chain joins TRBV6-4 to TRBJ1-1; D not certain. V was cut by 3 bases and J by 3 bases, with 8 bases left in between. The length of the CDR3 is 13 residues. Germline V gene lookup returns CDR1 MRHNA and CDR2 SNTAGT. The CDR3 bases are TGTGCCAGCAGTGAAGACGGTGACACTGAAGCTTTCTTT. Amino acids: CASSEDGDTEAFF.

The chain employs TRBV15 and TRBJ1-2, with a weak D call TRBD1 (5 bases). CDR3 size: 13 residues. Looked up from germline, CDR1 is LNHNV and CDR2 is YYDKDF (reference sequence). The ends were cut back, 5 bases at V and 4 bases at J, with 11 bases in the middle. In DNA, the CDR3 is TGTGCCACCAGCGAGGGGAGTGGCTATGGCTACACCTTC. The encoded protein is CATSEGSGYGYTF.

This clone was seen once. The V and J genes are TRBV12-5 and TRBJ2-7; 8 bases map to TRBD2. V gave up 6 bases and J gave up 0 bases; unmatched junction bases: 7. The germline gives CDR1 LGHNT, CDR2 FRNRAP. This CDR3 is built from 15 residues. CDR3 in amino acids: CASGVSGGLSYEQYF. CDR3 sequence (DNA): TGTGCTAGTGGGGTAAGCGGGGGTCTCTCCTACGAGCAGTACTTC.

This CDR3 reads CASRHGETQYF. The CDR3 region has the DNA TGCGCCAGCAGGCATGGGGAGACCCAGTACTTC. The chain joins TRBV4-1 to TRBJ2-5, with D uncertain. This CDR3 has 11 residues. From germline, CDR1 is MGHRA and CDR2 YSYEKL. The V and J ends lost 6 bases and 5 bases respectively, with 7 bases between them.

The chain's CDR3 is CSARVPTEAFF. Written as DNA, the CDR3 is TGCAGTGCTAGGGTCCCCACTGAAGCTTTCTTT. The V and J genes are TRBV20-1 and TRBJ1-1, with no clear D. V shed 3 bases and J shed 4 bases, with 6 bases lying between them. Germline CDR1 reads DFQATT; CDR2 reads SNEGSKA (reference sequence). The CDR3 spans 11 residues.

Worth noting for this clone: The same CDR3 arises from other DNA sequences in this sample as well. The gene calls are TRBV28 and TRBJ2-7; D possibly corresponds to TRBD1 (6 bases). V was pared by 5 bases and J by 2 bases, with 13 bases between. The CDR3 has 14 residues. Germline V gene sequence: CDR1 MDHEN, CDR2 SYDVKM. Here the CDR3 reads CASSKQGSAYEQYF. CDR3 nucleotides: TGTGCCAGCAGTAAACAGGGAAGTGCCTACGAGCAGTACTTC.

The chain is built from TRBV12-5 and TRBJ1-2; D not resolved. The CDR3 covers 11 residues. Between the trimmed V and J ends, which lost 6 bases and 4 bases, there was a span of 6 bases. Per germline, CDR1 LGHNT and CDR2 FRNRAP. DNA of the CDR3: TGTGCTAGTGGCGAGGGCTATGGCTACACCTTC. Translating it yields CASGEGYGYTF.

This clone was recorded only once. This chain joins TRBV30 and TRBJ1-2; D remains unclear. The V end lost 0 bases, the J end lost 9 bases, and 14 bases lay between the germline ends. The CDR3 spans 13 residues. The V gene's germline CDR1 is GTSNPN and CDR2 SVGIG (reference sequence). The CDR3 loop is CAWSVYLAGSYTF. The CDR3 nucleotides are TGTGCCTGGAGTGTCTATCTGGCAGGAAGCTACACCTTC.

The DNA of the CDR3 is TGTGCCAGCAGGGGACGGACAACTAATGAAAAACTGTTTTTT. This encodes CASRGRTTNEKLFF. The chain recombines TRBV7-6 with TRBJ1-4; weak D call: TRBD1 (5 bases). The CDR3 loop spans 14 amino acids. The V and J ends lost 6 bases and 0 bases respectively, with 8 bases between them. Germline assignment: CDR1 SGHVS and CDR2 FNYEAQ.

This chain uses TRBV21-1 with TRBJ1-2. TRBV21-1 is listed as a pseudogene. This CDR3 contains 13 residues. CDR3 coding DNA: TGTGCCAGCAGCCCCCCCTTTAACTATGGCTACACCTTC. Translated, it gives CASSPPFNYGYTF.

The chain is built from TRBV29-1 and TRBJ2-1; D remains ambiguous. This CDR3 has 15 residues. Trimming stripped 1 base from V and 0 bases from J, with 10 bases between. Germline CDR1 SQVTM, CDR2 ANQGSEA. CDR3 region: CSVEGSVGSYNEQFF. The CDR3 nucleotides are TGCAGCGTTGAAGGCTCGGTGGGCTCCTACAATGAGCAGTTCTTC.

This clone was seen once. The chain employs TRBV19 and TRBJ1-4; TRBD1 matches 9 bases. The junction had 8 bases not matched to a gene; V was cut back by 4 bases and J by 2 bases. Germline lookup yields CDR1 LNHDA and CDR2 SQIVND (reference sequence). CDR3 length: 17 residues. This CDR3 reads CASSRTGVSGTNEKLFF. CDR3 sequence (DNA): TGTGCCAGTAGTAGGACAGGGGTGTCGGGGACTAATGAAAAACTGTTTTTT.

V is TRBV28 and J is TRBJ1-5; no clear D gene. Deletions cut 6 bases from V and 4 bases from J, with 4 bases between. CDR3 size: 11 residues. Germline lookup yields CDR1 MDHEN and CDR2 SYDVKM. The CDR3, as DNA: TGTGCCAGCAGCGTGAATCAGCCCCAGCATTTT. Protein sequence: CASSVNQPQHF.

The rearrangement joins TRBV6-6 to TRBJ2-2, with unresolved D. The CDR3 is made up of 13 amino acids. Trimming cost V 1 base and J 6 bases, with 6 bases left between them. Per germline, CDR1 MNHNY and CDR2 SVGAGI (reference sequence). This chain's CDR3 is CASSYFDSGELFF. CDR3 coding DNA: TGTGCCAGCAGTTACTTCGACTCCGGGGAGCTGTTTTTT.

This clone has only a few counts. The CDR3 loop is CASSQDSYSGNTIYF. The CDR3 DNA follows: TGTGCCAGCAGCCAGGACAGCTACTCTGGAAACACCATATATTTT. V gene TRBV2 combines with J gene TRBJ1-3; possible D gene TRBD1, 6 bases. The CDR3 is 15 amino acids. In germline, CDR1 is SNHLY, CDR2 FYNNEI. The V end lost 6 bases, the J end lost 0 bases, and 12 bases lay between the germline ends.

This clone occurred a few times. CDR3 nucleotide sequence: TGTGCCAGCAGTGAGGAGGGCGTCACGACCGGGGAGCTGTTTTTT. This gives the protein CASSEEGVTTGELFF. The chain combines TRBV6-4 with TRBJ2-2, with D perhaps TRBD2 (6 bases). The CDR3 length is 15 residues. Germline assignment: CDR1 MRHNA and CDR2 SNTAGT. Trimming took 3 bases from V and 5 from J, leaving 13 bases between them.

This rearrangement joins TRBV18 to TRBJ1-1, with D maybe TRBD1 (6 bases). V lost 5 bases, J lost 4 bases, and 17 bases lay in between. CDR1 KGHSH and CDR2 LQKENI come from the germline V gene. CDR3 size: 15 residues. The CDR3 reads CASSSRGREATEAFF. Written as DNA, the CDR3 is TGTGCCAGCTCATCGCGGGGGCGAGAGGCCACTGAAGCTTTCTTT.

This chain connects TRBV28 to TRBJ1-5; weak D call: TRBD1 (5 bases). CDR3 length equals 14 residues. V lost 4 bases to trimming and J lost 9 bases, with 16 bases between them. Germline loops: CDR1 MDHEN, CDR2 SYDVKM. As DNA, the CDR3 is TGTGCCAGCAGTTCCGGGACGGGGTCCTGGCCCCAGCATTTT. Translating gives CASSSGTGSWPQHF.

The chain links TRBV18 to TRBJ2-3, with TRBD2 matching over 10 bases. With 4 bases clipped from V and 2 bases from J, the junction kept 6 bases outside the gene matches. This CDR3 is 16 amino acids long. CDR1 is KGHSH, CDR2 LQKENI, per germline. Here the CDR3 DNA reads TGTGCCAGCTCACTCCTAGCGGGGGACCTCACAGATACGCAGTATTTT. Its translation is CASSLLAGDLTDTQYF.

The chain employs TRBV5-6 and TRBJ2-7; D might be TRBD2 (6 bases). The length of the CDR3 is 15 residues. CDR1 and CDR2 from the germline V gene are SGHDT and YYEEEE. V lost 4 bases, J lost 2 bases, and 16 bases lay in between. CDR3 coding DNA: TGTGCCAGCAGCCCCCGAGGAGGGCTCGCCTACGAGCAGTACTTC. It specifies CASSPRGGLAYEQYF.

This clone occurred a few times. V usage is TRBV5-4 and J usage is TRBJ1-1; D uncertain. Trimming shortened V by 1 base and J by 7 bases, and 11 bases separated the two germline ends. CDR1 SGHNT and CDR2 YYREEE come from the germline V gene (reference sequence). The CDR3 has 13 amino acids. CDR3 sequence: CASSLKGFDEAFF. In DNA form, the CDR3 reads TGTGCCAGCAGCTTGAAGGGATTCGATGAAGCTTTCTTT.